This T cell receptor (beta chain) was sequenced in a study of CXCR3-negative and CXCR3-positive naive CD8 T cells. Study as a whole: Total TRB output reached some 140 million reads, about 1.5 +/- 0.3 million per library.

Triplicate sorts of roughly 300,000 cells per CD8+ subset. Study outcomes and limitations: Similar levels of surface CD5 were seen between naive subsets; TCR strength was inferred from TRB CDR3 properties. Memory CD8+ cells had much lower diversity, and both naive subsets had comparably high diversity. More hydrophobic TRB CDR3s were found in CXCR3-positive naive cells than in CXCR3-negative naive cells.

As for this clonotype: What it binds is not known.

The CDR3 consists of 13 residues. From germline, CDR1 is MGHRA and CDR2 YSYEKL. The TRB cDNA libraries were prepared by 5' RACE with UMI labels. No DNA is given; TCRdb re-called the 5' RACE reads and lists each CDR3 protein once. This table lists about 110,000 distinct CDR3 sequences. J is TRBJ1-1 and V is TRBV4-1. This TCR came from a human donor in good health. Some clones in this sample may be carry-over from other donors' samples. Sequences were obtained from naive CXCR3+ CD8+ T cells from blood. The subset was: CD45RO-CCR7+CD27+CD95- naive CD8+ T cells expressing CXCR3 (TNR3+). CDR3 in amino acids: CASSQEKQDEAFF.